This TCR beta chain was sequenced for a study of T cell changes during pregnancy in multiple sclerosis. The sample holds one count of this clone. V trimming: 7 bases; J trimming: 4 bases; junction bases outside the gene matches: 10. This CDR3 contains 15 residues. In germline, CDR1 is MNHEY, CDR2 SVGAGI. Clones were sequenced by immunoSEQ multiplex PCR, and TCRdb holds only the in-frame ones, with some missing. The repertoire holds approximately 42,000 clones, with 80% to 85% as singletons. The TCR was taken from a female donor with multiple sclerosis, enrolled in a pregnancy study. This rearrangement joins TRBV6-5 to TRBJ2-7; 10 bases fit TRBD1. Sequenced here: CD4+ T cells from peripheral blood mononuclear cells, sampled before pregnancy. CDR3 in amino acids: CASIEMGQGRYEQYF. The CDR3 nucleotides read TGTGCCAGCATCGAAATGGGACAGGGGCGGTACGAGCAGTACTTC.